The 30 T cell receptor beta chains presented below share a single source sample, sequenced in a study of T cell responses to AZD1222 COVID-19 vaccine. Only in-frame clones appear in the TCRdb table, and some are missing; sequencing was by immunoSEQ multiplex PCR. The sample records around 100,000 clones, 80% to 90% being singletons. Sequencing used peripheral blood, obtained on day 0 of AZD1222 vaccination. These receptors were taken from an adult in good health.

The V gene is TRBV4-1, the J gene TRBJ2-2, with no clear D. Germline CDR1 and CDR2: MGHRA and YSYEKL. With 4 bases removed from V and 6 bases from J, the gap between germline ends came to 9 bases. This CDR3 contains 13 residues. CDR3 sequence: CASSPERAGELFF. The CDR3 DNA follows: TGCGCCAGCAGCCCCGAAAGGGCCGGGGAGCTGTTTTTT.

J is TRBJ2-3 and V is TRBV6-6; TRBD2 agrees at 9 bases. J was trimmed by 5 bases and V by 9 bases; bases with no gene match: 9. CDR1 and CDR2 (germline): MNHNY, SVGAGI (reference sequence). The CDR3 extends over 14 amino acids. The CDR3 loop reads CASRVLAGLDTQYF. In DNA form, the CDR3 reads TGTGCCAGTCGGGTGCTAGCGGGACTAGATACGCAGTATTTT.

This clone was found a few times. V is TRBV7-3 and J is TRBJ2-2, with D unclear. V was shortened by 2 bases and J by 6 bases, with 10 bases between the two germline ends. Per germline, CDR1 SGHTA and CDR2 FQGTGA. This CDR3 has 14 residues. The CDR3 sequence is CASSLGSGSGELFF. In DNA form, the CDR3 reads TGTGCCAGCAGCTTAGGGTCTGGATCCGGGGAGCTGTTTTTT.

The chain has TRBV14 and TRBJ1-1, with 7 bases identical to TRBD1. This CDR3 is 13 amino acids long. V dropped 4 bases and J dropped 7; count of bases not matched to a gene: 6. Germline V gene data show CDR1 as SGHDN and CDR2 as FVKESK. CDR3 DNA sequence: TGTGCCAGCAGCCCCGACAGGGAAGGTGAAGCTTTCTTT. Translated, it gives CASSPDREGEAFF.

By sample share, this clone is medium-sized (0.01 to 0.1%). CDR3 coding DNA: TGTGCCAGCAGTTGGACGACAGGAGATGAGGACTATGGCTACACCTTC. Protein sequence: CASSWTTGDEDYGYTF. The genes are TRBV6-7 and TRBJ1-2; D is perhaps TRBD1 (6 bases). TRBV6-7 is flagged as an ORF with uncertain function. V was shortened by 4 bases and J by 3 bases, with 18 bases between the two germline ends. This CDR3 region has 16 residues.

A single count supports this clone. V and J are TRBV28 and TRBJ1-1; D unclear. The CDR3 is 12 residues long. Germline V gene data show CDR1 as MDHEN and CDR2 as SYDVKM. V gave up 5 bases and J gave up 0 bases, with 4 bases separating them. The CDR3 nucleotides read TGTGCCAGCAGTGTCATGAACACTGAAGCTTTCTTT. Its translation: CASSVMNTEAFF.

Only one count was recorded for this clone. The chain's CDR3 is CASSSDMNTEAFF. The CDR3 DNA sequence: TGTGCCAGCAGCTCGGACATGAACACTGAAGCTTTCTTT. The rearrangement uses TRBV7-8 and TRBJ1-1, with TRBD1 as a possible D gene (5 bases). Trimming left V 4 bases short and J 0 bases short, with 6 bases between. CDR3 length equals 13 residues. The germline CDR1 and CDR2 sequences are SGHVS and FQNEAQ. Together with reference TRBV7-8 and TRBJ1-1, the CDR3 gives the full variable domain: GAGVSQSPRYKVAKRGQDVALRCDPISGHVSLFWYQQALGQGPEFLTYFQNEAQLDKSGLPSDRFFAERPEGSVSTLKIQRTQQEDSAVYLCASSSDMNTEAFFGQGTRLTVV.

This clone was observed a few times. The chain links TRBV5-4 to TRBJ2-7, with 8 bases identical to TRBD2. V shed 3 bases, J shed 3 bases, and the junction held 11 bases outside the gene matches. CDR3 length: 16 residues. Germline loops: CDR1 SGHNT, CDR2 YYREEE (reference sequence). In DNA form, the CDR3 reads TGTGCCAGCAGCTGGCCCGGGGGTAGCGGGAACTACGAGCAGTACTTC. Translated, it gives CASSWPGGSGNYEQYF.

V gene TRBV30 combines with J gene TRBJ2-7; no clear D. The V and J ends lost 5 bases and 2 bases respectively, with 7 bases between them. Per germline, CDR1 GTSNPN and CDR2 SVGIG (reference sequence). The CDR3 length is 11 residues. This chain's CDR3 is CAWGRAYEQYF. The DNA for the CDR3 is TGTGCCTGGGGTCGGGCCTACGAGCAGTACTTC. The whole variable domain, remainder taken from reference TRBV30 and TRBJ2-7, is SQTIHQWPATLVQPVGSPLSLECTVEGTSNPNLYWYRQAAGRGLQLLFYSVGIGQISSEVPQNLSASRPQDRQFILSSKKLLLSDSGFYLCAWGRAYEQYFGPGTRLTVT.

V gene TRBV5-1 combines with J gene TRBJ2-1; maybe TRBD2 (7 bases). From germline, CDR1 is SGHRS and CDR2 YFSETQ. V dropped 0 bases and J dropped 6 bases, with 16 bases sitting between them. The CDR3 sequence is 16 residues long. CDR3 loop: CASSLVGQGGGNEQFF. CDR3 in DNA: TGCGCCAGCAGCTTGGTAGGTCAGGGAGGGGGCAATGAGCAGTTCTTC.

V is TRBV3-1 (or the pseudogene TRBV3-2) and J is TRBJ2-4; either TRBD1 or TRBD2 may fit D (5 bases each). This CDR3 contains 16 residues. Germline assignment: CDR1 LGHDT and CDR2 YNNKEL (reference sequence). Trimming removed 0 bases at V and 0 bases at J, with 9 bases between. This CDR3 is CASSQDGDLAKNIQYF. In nucleotides, the CDR3 is TGTGCCAGCAGCCAAGATGGGGACCTAGCCAAAAACATTCAGTACTTC.

This clone was counted a single time. The chain combines TRBV2 with TRBJ1-1; TRBD1 is a possible D gene (6 bases). This CDR3 is built from 15 residues. V was trimmed by 5 bases and J by 2 bases, leaving 15 bases between them. CDR1 SNHLY and CDR2 FYNNEI come from the germline V gene. CDR3 loop: CASSSATGPNTEAFF. The CDR3 bases are TGTGCCAGCAGTTCCGCTACAGGGCCCAACACTGAAGCTTTCTTT.

This chain links TRBV27 with TRBJ2-7; possible D gene TRBD2, 7 bases. Trimming took off 2 bases at V and 0 bases at J, with 11 bases between the two ends. Germline V gives CDR1 MNHEY, CDR2 SMNVEV (reference sequence). The CDR3 is 15 residues long. The CDR3 DNA follows: TGTGCCAGCAGTTTACGGGGGGCCTTCTCCTACGAGCAGTACTTC. This gives the protein CASSLRGAFSYEQYF.

The V call is TRBV30, the J call TRBJ2-1; no clear D gene. CDR1 is GTSNPN and CDR2 is SVGIG in the germline V gene (reference sequence). The CDR3 runs to 11 residues. Trimming left V 3 bases short and J 12 bases short, with 12 bases between. DNA for the CDR3: TGTGCCTGGAGGAAGTCGTACGTGCAGTTCTTC. This codes for CAWRKSYVQFF.

V and J are TRBV5-4 and TRBJ1-2; D is unresolved. The length of the CDR3 is 14 residues. The germline CDR1 and CDR2 sequences are SGHNT and YYREEE (reference sequence). Trimming took 4 bases from V and 0 from J, leaving 10 bases between them. For the CDR3, the DNA is TGTGCCAGCAGCGGGAATCAACCTAACTATGGCTACACCTTC. Amino acids: CASSGNQPNYGYTF.

J is TRBJ2-1 and V is TRBV12-3 or TRBV12-4; 7 bases line up with TRBD2. The V segment lost 5 bases and the J segment 7 bases; nucleotides outside the gene matches: 2. CDR3 length: 12 residues. This chain's CDR3 is CASSRLANEQFF. Here the CDR3 DNA reads TGTGCCAGCAGTAGACTAGCAAATGAGCAGTTCTTC.

The sample holds one count of this clone. This chain links TRBV6-5 with TRBJ1-3; no reliable D call. The V end lost 2 bases, the J end lost 4 bases, and 12 bases lay between the germline ends. The CDR3 totals 15 residues. The germline V gene encodes CDR1 MNHEY and CDR2 SVGAGI. In DNA form, the CDR3 reads TGTGCCAGCAGTTACCTTTTACCAGAGGGAAACACCATATATTTT. Protein: CASSYLLPEGNTIYF.

The chain has TRBV2 and TRBJ1-4; D perhaps matches TRBD1 (6 bases). This CDR3 is built from 12 residues. With 6 bases removed from V and 7 bases from J, the gap between germline ends came to 9 bases. CDR1 and CDR2 (germline): SNHLY, FYNNEI. CDR3 bases: TGTGCCAGCAGGAACAGGGCTGAAAAACTGTTTTTT. Translated, it gives CASRNRAEKLFF.

V is TRBV11-2 and J is TRBJ1-4; 11 positions match TRBD1. V gave up 6 bases and J gave up 10 bases; unmatched junction bases: 10. Per germline, CDR1 SGHAT and CDR2 FQNNGV. The length of the CDR3 is 15 residues. CDR3 in amino acids: CASRSLRDRGGKLFF. CDR3 nucleotides: TGTGCCAGCAGGTCCCTCCGGGACAGGGGGGGAAAACTGTTTTTT.

This clone was counted once. This chain links TRBV19 with TRBJ2-3, with 9 nucleotides matching TRBD1. This CDR3 has 13 amino acids. V lost 4 bases to trimming and J lost 11 bases; unmatched junction nucleotides: 7. Looked up from germline, CDR1 is LNHDA and CDR2 is SQIVND (reference sequence). The DNA for the CDR3 is TGTGCCAGTAGTACCGACAGGGGGATTCGGCAGTATTTT. This encodes CASSTDRGIRQYF.

The chain links TRBV19 to TRBJ1-4; D is undetermined. CDR1 and CDR2 (germline): LNHDA, SQIVND (reference sequence). This CDR3 is 16 amino acids long. With 7 bases removed from V and 3 bases from J, the gap between germline ends came to 18 bases. In DNA form, the CDR3 reads TGTGCCAGTAATTCGGACCCTTCACGTCCTAATGAAAAACTGTTTTTT. Amino acids: CASNSDPSRPNEKLFF.

V and J are TRBV27 and TRBJ2-2, with 12 bases lining up with TRBD1. The CDR3 loop spans 17 amino acids. V was clipped by 2 bases and J by 4 bases; unmatched bases: 5. Germline values: CDR1 MNHEY, CDR2 SMNVEV (reference sequence). CDR3 amino acids: CASSLTGDRGRTGELFF. The CDR3 nucleotides read TGTGCCAGCAGTTTAACCGGGGACAGGGGGCGCACCGGGGAGCTGTTTTTT.

In regard to this clone: At one boundary the junction diverges from the germline segment, which might be a read error. J is TRBJ2-7 and V is TRBV7-7, with D maybe TRBD2 (5 bases). The CDR3 has 16 residues. Germline V gene lookup returns CDR1 SSHAT and CDR2 FNYEAQ (reference sequence). The CDR3 sequence: CASSLGPGNNILEQYF. CDR3 in DNA: TGTGCTAGCAGCTTGGGCCCCGGGAATAATATTCTCGAGCAGTACTTC. Complete variable domain (other parts from reference TRBV7-7 and TRBJ2-7): GAGVSQSPRYKVTKRGQDVTLRCDPISSHATLYWYQQALGQGPEFLTYFNYEAQPDKSGLPSDRFSAERPEGSISTLTIQRTEQRDSAMYRCASSLGPGNNILEQYFGPGTRLTVT.

The chain employs TRBV7-8 and TRBJ2-7, with TRBD2 matching over 12 bases. The CDR3 totals 16 residues. Germline CDR1 reads SGHVS; CDR2 reads FQNEAQ. With V trimmed by 3 bases and J by 2 bases, 5 bases remained unmatched. CDR3 region: CASSFGLAGQPYEQYF. In nucleotides, the CDR3 is TGTGCCAGCAGCTTCGGACTAGCGGGACAGCCCTACGAGCAGTACTTC.

The V and J genes are TRBV10-3 and TRBJ2-2; D assignment may be TRBD1 or TRBD2 (5 bases each). The CDR3 contains 14 residues. In germline, CDR1 is ENHRY, CDR2 SYGVKD. Deletions cut 6 bases from V and 6 bases from J, with 14 bases between. This CDR3 reads CAISTRGGSGELFF. In nucleotides, the CDR3 is TGTGCCATCAGCACTAGGGGTGGATCCGGGGAGCTGTTTTTT.

The chain carries TRBV6-2 or TRBV6-3 and TRBJ2-3; 9 bases fit TRBD2. The CDR3 contains 14 residues. In germline, CDR1 is MNHEY, CDR2 SVGEGT. V was clipped by 5 bases and J by 4 bases; unmatched bases: 4. The CDR3: CASSIGGRADTQYF. The CDR3 DNA reads as TGTGCCAGCAGTATCGGCGGGAGGGCAGATACGCAGTATTTT.

The V call is TRBV5-1, the J call TRBJ1-4; D is unclear. This CDR3 has 14 residues. CDR1 SGHRS and CDR2 YFSETQ come from the germline V gene. Trimming cost V 4 bases and J 4 bases, with 11 bases left between them. CDR3 sequence reads: CASSIRTNNEKLFF. DNA for the CDR3: TGCGCCAGCAGCATCCGGACGAATAATGAAAAACTGTTTTTT.

The chain couples TRBV4-3 to TRBJ2-3; D is undetermined. CDR1 is LGHNA and CDR2 is YSLEER in the germline V gene. The CDR3 contains 12 residues. Deletions cut 0 bases from V and 5 bases from J, with 3 bases between. This CDR3 is CASSQERDTQYF. The CDR3 bases are TGCGCCAGCAGCCAAGAACGAGATACGCAGTATTTT.

This clone was detected once. The gene calls are TRBV19 and TRBJ2-3, with 10 bases fitting TRBD2. Germline assignment: CDR1 LNHDA and CDR2 SQIVND (reference sequence). The J segment lost 4 bases and the V segment lost 8 bases, leaving 12 bases of the junction unmatched. This CDR3 is built from 16 residues. The CDR3: CASRDSSGGSPDTQYF. The CDR3 nucleotides are TGTGCCAGTCGGGATAGTAGCGGGGGGAGTCCAGATACGCAGTATTTT.

The V and J genes are TRBV5-1 and TRBJ1-3; TRBD1 aligns across 7 bases. This CDR3 has 19 residues. Per the germline V gene, CDR1 is SGHRS and CDR2 is YFSETQ. The V gene end was trimmed by 4 bases and the J gene end by 0 bases; junction bases not matched to a gene: 16. CDR3 residues: CASSPRTGGGPSSGNTIYF. In DNA form, the CDR3 reads TGCGCCAGCAGCCCAAGGACAGGAGGTGGCCCGAGCTCTGGAAACACCATATATTTT.